The present TCR beta chain was sequenced within a study of OX40 agonist ivuxolimab in advanced cancers. Study information: All patients had ivuxolimab intravenously every 2 weeks at 0.01 to 10 mg/kg. Among those treated, three patients had partial responses, one with hepatocellular carcinoma and two with cutaneous melanoma.

The table came from immunoSEQ multiplex PCR; TCRdb's copy has only in-frame clones and leaves some out. The sample carries around 13,000 clones, around 72% recorded once. The CDR3 is 14 amino acids. Trimming shortened V by 10 bases and J by 2 bases, and 14 bases separated the two germline ends. Germline assignment: CDR1 MNHNS and CDR2 SASEGT. This chain joins TRBV6-1 and TRBJ1-4; D is undetermined. This specimen was CD4+ or CD8+ T cells sorted from blood, taken in a trial of the OX40 agonist ivuxolimab. This clonotype was obtained from an adult with an advanced solid tumor such as melanoma, head and neck, liver or kidney cancer. In DNA form, the CDR3 reads TGTGCCACCTTACGTGGAGGGACTAATGAAAAACTGTTTTTT. Amino acids: CATLRGGTNEKLFF.